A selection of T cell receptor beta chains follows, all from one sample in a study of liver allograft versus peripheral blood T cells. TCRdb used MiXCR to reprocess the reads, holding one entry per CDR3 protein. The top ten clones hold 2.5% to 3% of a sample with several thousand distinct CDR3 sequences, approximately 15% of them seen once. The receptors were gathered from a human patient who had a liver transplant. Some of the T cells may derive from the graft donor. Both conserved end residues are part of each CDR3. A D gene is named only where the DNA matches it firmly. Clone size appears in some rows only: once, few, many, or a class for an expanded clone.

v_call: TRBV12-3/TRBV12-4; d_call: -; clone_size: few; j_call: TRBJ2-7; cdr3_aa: CASSRDTVYEQYF; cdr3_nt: TGTGCCAGCTCGAGGGACACGGTCTACGAGCAGTACTTC
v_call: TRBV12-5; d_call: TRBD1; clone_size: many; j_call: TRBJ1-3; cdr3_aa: CASGTGQNSGNTIYF; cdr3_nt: TGTGCTAGTGGTACGGGACAGAACTCTGGAAACACCATATATTTT
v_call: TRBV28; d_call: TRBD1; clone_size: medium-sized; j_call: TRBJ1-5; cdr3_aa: CASSAPGTGAIRPQHF; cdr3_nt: TGTGCCAGCAGCGCTCCTGGGACAGGGGCAATCAGGCCCCAGCATTTT
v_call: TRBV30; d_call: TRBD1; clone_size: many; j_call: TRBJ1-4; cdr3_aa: CAWSNTGTGSEKLFF; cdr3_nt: TGTGCCTGGAGTAATACCGGGACAGGGTCAGAAAAACTGTTTTTT
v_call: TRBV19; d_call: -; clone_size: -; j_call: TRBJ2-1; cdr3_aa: CASNDPAGRNKQFF; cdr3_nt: TGTGCCAGTAATGACCCCGCGGGACGCAATAAGCAGTTCTTC
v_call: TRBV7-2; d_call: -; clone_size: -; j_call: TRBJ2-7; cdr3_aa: CASSWRESSYEQYF; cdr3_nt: TGTGCCAGCAGCTGGCGAGAGAGCTCCTACGAGCAGTACTTC
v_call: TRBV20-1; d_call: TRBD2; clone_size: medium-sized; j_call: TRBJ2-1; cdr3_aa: CSASPGLADYNEQFF; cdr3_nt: TGCAGTGCGTCACCGGGACTAGCGGACTACAATGAGCAGTTCTTC
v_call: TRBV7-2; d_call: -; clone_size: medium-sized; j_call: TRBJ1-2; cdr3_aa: CASSFTRRTQGYTF; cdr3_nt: TGTGCCAGCAGCTTCACTCGTCGGACACAAGGCTACACCTTC
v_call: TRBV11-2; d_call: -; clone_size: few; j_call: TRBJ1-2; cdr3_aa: CASSRQGIGYGYTF; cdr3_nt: TGTGCCAGCAGTCGTCAGGGAATAGGCTATGGCTACACCTTC
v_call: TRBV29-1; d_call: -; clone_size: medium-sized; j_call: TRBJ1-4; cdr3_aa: CSVTLGRGDEKLFF; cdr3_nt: TGCAGCGTTACCTTGGGGCGCGGGGATGAAAAACTGTTTTTT
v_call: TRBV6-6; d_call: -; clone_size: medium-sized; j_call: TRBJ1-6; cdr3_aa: CASSQSGIRSSPLHF; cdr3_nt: TGTGCCAGCAGTCAGTCCGGAATCAGGAGTTCACCCCTCCACTTT
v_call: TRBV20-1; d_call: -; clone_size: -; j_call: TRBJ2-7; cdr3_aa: CSANRDGSYEQYF; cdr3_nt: TGCAGTGCTAACCGGGACGGCTCCTACGAGCAGTACTTC
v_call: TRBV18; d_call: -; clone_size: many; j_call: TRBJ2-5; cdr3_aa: CASSRPGEETQYF; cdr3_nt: TGTGCCAGCTCACGGCCGGGTGAAGAGACCCAGTACTTC
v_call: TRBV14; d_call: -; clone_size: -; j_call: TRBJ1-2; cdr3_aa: CASSQVFGGLGYGYTF; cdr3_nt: TGTGCCAGCAGCCAAGTTTTTGGGGGACTCGGCTATGGCTACACCTTC
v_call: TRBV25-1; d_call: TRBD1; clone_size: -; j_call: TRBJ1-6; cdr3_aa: CASSLGTGGANSPLHF; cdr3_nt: TGTGCCAGCAGCCTCGGGACAGGGGGTGCTAATTCACCCCTCCACTTT
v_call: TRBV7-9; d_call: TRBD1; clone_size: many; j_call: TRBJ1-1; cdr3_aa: CASSSQGANTEAFF; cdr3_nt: TGTGCCAGCAGCTCACAGGGGGCTAACACTGAAGCTTTCTTT
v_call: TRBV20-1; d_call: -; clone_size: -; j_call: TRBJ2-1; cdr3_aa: CSASQSGLHEQFF; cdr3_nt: TGCAGTGCTTCCCAATCAGGGCTTCATGAGCAGTTCTTC
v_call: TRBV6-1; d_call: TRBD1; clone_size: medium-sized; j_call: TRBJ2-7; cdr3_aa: CASSANHGQGIMTPYF; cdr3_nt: TGTGCCAGCAGTGCCAACCACGGACAGGGGATAATGACCCCGTACTTC
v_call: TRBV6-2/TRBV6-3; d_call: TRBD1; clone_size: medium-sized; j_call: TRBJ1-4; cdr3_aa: CASSRTGTVREKLFF; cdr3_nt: TGTGCCAGCAGTAGGACCGGGACAGTGCGTGAAAAACTGTTTTTT
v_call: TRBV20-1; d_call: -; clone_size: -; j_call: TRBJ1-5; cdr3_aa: CSARWGASNQPQHF; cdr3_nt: TGCAGTGCTAGATGGGGGGCGAGCAATCAGCCCCAGCATTTT
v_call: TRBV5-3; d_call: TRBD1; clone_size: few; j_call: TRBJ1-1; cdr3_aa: CARSWDRGSTEAFF; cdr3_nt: TGTGCCAGAAGCTGGGACAGGGGGAGCACTGAAGCTTTCTTT
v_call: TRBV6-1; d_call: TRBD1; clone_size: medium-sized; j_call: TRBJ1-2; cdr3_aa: CASSGQGARAYGYTF; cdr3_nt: TGTGCCAGCAGTGGACAGGGGGCGCGGGCCTATGGCTACACCTTC
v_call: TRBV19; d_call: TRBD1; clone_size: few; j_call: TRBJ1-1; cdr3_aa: CASRQGISEAFF; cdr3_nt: TGTGCCAGTCGACAGGGAATTTCTGAAGCTTTCTTT
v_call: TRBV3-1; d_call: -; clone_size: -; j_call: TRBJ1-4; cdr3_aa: CASSPRMNSEKLFF; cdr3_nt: TGTGCCAGCAGCCCACGGATGAATAGTGAAAAACTGTTTTTT
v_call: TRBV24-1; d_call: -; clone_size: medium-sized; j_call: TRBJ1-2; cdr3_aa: CATSDGQKDYGYTF; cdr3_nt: TGTGCCACCAGTGACGGACAGAAAGATTATGGCTACACCTTC
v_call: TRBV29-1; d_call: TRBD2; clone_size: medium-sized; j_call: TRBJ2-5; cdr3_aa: CSGWTSGSETQYF; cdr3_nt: TGCAGCGGTTGGACTAGCGGGAGCGAGACCCAGTACTTC
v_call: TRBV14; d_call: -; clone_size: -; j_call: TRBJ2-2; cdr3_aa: CASTRGWPTGELFF; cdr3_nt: TGTGCCAGCACCCGGGGCTGGCCAACCGGGGAGCTGTTTTTT
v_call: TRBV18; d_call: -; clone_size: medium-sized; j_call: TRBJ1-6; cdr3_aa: CASSQREGRNSPLHF; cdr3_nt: TGTGCCAGCTCACAAAGGGAGGGGAGAAATTCACCCCTCCACTTT
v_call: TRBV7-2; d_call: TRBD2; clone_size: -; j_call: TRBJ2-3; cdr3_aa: CASSLTSGTDTQYF; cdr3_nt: TGTGCCAGCAGCCTCACTAGCGGCACAGATACGCAGTATTTT
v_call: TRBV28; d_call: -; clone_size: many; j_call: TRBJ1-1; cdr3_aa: CASRNWEGVNTEAFF; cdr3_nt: TGTGCCAGCAGAAATTGGGAAGGTGTGAACACTGAAGCTTTCTTT
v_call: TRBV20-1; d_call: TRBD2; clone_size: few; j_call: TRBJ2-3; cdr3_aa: CSAVSGTSGRPDTQYF; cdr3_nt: TGCAGTGCCGTTTCCGGGACTAGCGGGAGGCCAGATACGCAGTATTTT
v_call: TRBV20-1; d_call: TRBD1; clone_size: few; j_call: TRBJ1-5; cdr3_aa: CSAITTGGLDQPQHF; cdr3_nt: TGCAGTGCTATTACGACAGGGGGCTTGGATCAGCCCCAGCATTTT
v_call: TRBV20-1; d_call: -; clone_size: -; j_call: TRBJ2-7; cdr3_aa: CSAMGWAESYEQYF; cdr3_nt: TGCAGTGCTATGGGGTGGGCAGAGTCCTACGAGCAGTACTTC
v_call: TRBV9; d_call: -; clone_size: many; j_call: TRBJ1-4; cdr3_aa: CASSVGGQAEGEKLFF; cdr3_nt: TGTGCCAGCAGCGTAGGTGGGCAGGCCGAGGGTGAAAAACTGTTTTTT
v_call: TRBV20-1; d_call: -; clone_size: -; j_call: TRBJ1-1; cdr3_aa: CSAPGATTEAFF; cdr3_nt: TGCAGTGCTCCCGGGGCTACCACTGAAGCTTTCTTT